This T cell receptor (beta chain) originates from a study of patients and donors after allogeneic stem cell transplantation. CDR1 and CDR2 from the germline V gene are SEHNR and FQNEAQ (reference sequence). V lost 4 bases to trimming and J lost 2 bases; unmatched junction nucleotides: 7. This CDR3 region has 16 residues. A single record per CDR3 protein comes from TCRdb applying MiXCR to the RT-PCR reads. The sample lists some 880,000 distinct CDR3 sequences; under 20% were seen once. Sample: blood, either unsorted or a sorted T cell fraction (not recorded which). The chain recombines TRBV7-9 with TRBJ1-5; 8 positions match TRBD1. The clonotype was recovered from a human donor who was either an allogeneic HSCT recipient or a stem cell or donor lymphocyte infusion donor (not recorded which). It is not recorded whose cells these are; they may come from a transplant donor. The CDR3 loop reads CASSSIAGQGNQPQHF. As DNA, the CDR3 is TGTGCCAGCAGCTCGATTGCGGGACAGGGCAATCAGCCCCAGCATTTT.